The next 15 T cell receptor beta chains were all read from a single sample in a study of cytomegalovirus exposure and HLA in healthy donors. Amplification used 60 Vbeta primers and 13 Jbeta primers. Profiled with immunoSEQ multiplex PCR; TCRdb holds only in-frame clones, not every one. The sample shows some 190,000 clones, approximately 84% of them seen only once. The sequenced sample was PBMCs. These TCRs come from a girl aged 5-17 years in good health and CMV-seropositive.

The V call is TRBV29-1, the J call TRBJ2-1, with 11 bases lining up with TRBD2. The junction had 8 bases not matched to a gene; V was cut back by 6 bases and J by 7 bases. The CDR3 consists of 14 residues. Germline CDR1 and CDR2: SQVTM and ANQGSEA. In DNA form, the CDR3 reads TGCAGCGTCCGAAGGCCTAGCGGGAGGAATGAGCAGTTCTTC. This codes for CSVRRPSGRNEQFF.

This sequence joins TRBV6-6 and TRBJ1-1, with D uncertain. From germline, CDR1 is MNHNY and CDR2 SVGAGI (reference sequence). CDR3 size: 11 residues. V lost 2 bases to trimming and J lost 8 bases, with 6 bases between them. The CDR3 region has the DNA TGTGCCAGCAGTTACACATCCGAAGCTTTCTTT. Translated: CASSYTSEAFF.

This chain connects TRBV27 to TRBJ1-2, with 9 nucleotides matching TRBD1. Germline V lookup: CDR1 MNHEY, CDR2 SMNVEV (reference sequence). V gave up 5 bases and J gave up 4 bases; unmatched junction bases: 8. The CDR3 is made up of 15 amino acids. In DNA form, the CDR3 reads TGTGCCAGCAGTCCGCGGACAGGGGATCCCTATGGCTACACCTTC. Amino acids: CASSPRTGDPYGYTF.

The CDR3 region is CASRQGQGFSPQHF. CDR3 in DNA: TGTGCCAGCAGGCAGGGACAGGGGTTTTCGCCCCAGCATTTT. The rearrangement links TRBV5-5 to TRBJ1-5; TRBD1 matches at 10 bases. This CDR3 spans 14 amino acids. The germline V gene encodes CDR1 SGHKS and CDR2 YYEKEE (reference sequence). V lost 5 bases, J lost 9 bases, and 8 bases stayed unmatched.

V usage is TRBV29-1 and J usage is TRBJ2-7; 8 nucleotides line up with TRBD1. CDR3 length: 14 amino acids. With V trimmed by 5 bases and J by 0 bases, 6 bases remained unmatched. The germline gives CDR1 SQVTM, CDR2 ANQGSEA. Here the CDR3 DNA reads TGCAGCGTTCAGACAGGGGCCAGCTCCTACGAGCAGTACTTC. Its protein is CSVQTGASSYEQYF.

In DNA form, the CDR3 reads TGTGCCTGGAGTGCCCCCCAGGGGGCGGCCACTGAAGCTTTCTTT. It translates to CAWSAPQGAATEAFF. The V and J genes are TRBV30 and TRBJ1-1; 8 positions agree with TRBD1. Trimming at V came to 1 base and at J to 4 bases, leaving 8 bases not matched to a gene. The CDR3 covers 15 residues. Looked up from germline, CDR1 is GTSNPN and CDR2 is SVGIG (reference sequence).

The count of this clone is one. This chain links TRBV27 with TRBJ2-1, with 7 bases that match TRBD2. The germline V gene has CDR1 MNHEY and CDR2 SMNVEV (reference sequence). The CDR3 consists of 16 residues. J gave up 6 bases and V 5 bases, and 13 bases lay outside the gene matches. CDR3 loop: CASSLIPPGTTNEQFF. CDR3 DNA: TGTGCCAGCAGTCTCATCCCTCCCGGGACTACCAATGAGCAGTTCTTC.

This clone has a single count. The genes are TRBV7-9 and TRBJ1-1, with 10 bases that match TRBD1. Unmatched junction bases numbered 13, after V lost 5 bases and J lost 1 base. Germline lookup yields CDR1 SEHNR and CDR2 FQNEAQ (reference sequence). This CDR3 has 18 amino acids. The CDR3 region is CASSPRGGQGVPNTEAFF. CDR3 nucleotides: TGTGCCAGCAGCCCGAGGGGTGGACAGGGGGTACCGAACACTGAAGCTTTCTTT.

V usage is TRBV5-1 and J usage is TRBJ2-7; 7 nucleotides agree with TRBD1. The CDR3 consists of 14 residues. Germline CDR1 reads SGHRS; CDR2 reads YFSETQ. The ends lost 5 bases at V and 2 bases at J; junction bases unmatched: 7. The CDR3 loop reads CASSRPGGAYEQYF. The DNA for the CDR3 is TGCGCCAGCAGTCGGCCAGGGGGAGCCTACGAGCAGTACTTC.

This clone was counted only a few times. The rearrangement links TRBV6-1 to TRBJ1-2, with 8 positions matching TRBD1. The CDR3 is made up of 15 amino acids. The germline CDR1 and CDR2 sequences are MNHNS and SASEGT. The ends lost 2 bases at V and 7 bases at J; junction bases unmatched: 9. CDR3 sequence (DNA): TGTGCCAGCAGTGAACCTGCCAGGGGGCTTAGTGGCTACACCTTC. This gives the protein CASSEPARGLSGYTF.

There are a few counts of this clone. The CDR3 loop reads CASSLAWAGSEQYF. CDR3 DNA sequence: TGTGCCAGCAGCTTGGCCTGGGCGGGAAGCGAGCAGTACTTC. The chain carries TRBV5-5 and TRBJ2-7; D might be TRBD2 (6 bases). Trimming removed 0 bases at V and 6 bases at J, with 13 bases between. Per germline, CDR1 SGHKS and CDR2 YYEKEE (reference sequence). CDR3 size: 14 residues.

The chain uses TRBV6-1 and TRBJ2-1; 10 nucleotides align to TRBD2. CDR1 and CDR2 from the germline V gene are MNHNS and SASEGT. J lost 2 bases, V lost 5 bases, and 0 bases had no gene match. The CDR3 extends over 14 amino acids. CDR3 residues: CASSTSGAYNEQFF. CDR3 sequence (DNA): TGTGCCAGCAGTACTAGCGGGGCCTACAATGAGCAGTTCTTC.

This clone has a handful of counts. This sequence joins TRBV29-1 and TRBJ2-7, with a tentative D call TRBD1 (6 bases). V was shortened by 7 bases and J by 3 bases, with 19 bases between the two germline ends. The CDR3 spans 14 residues. Germline V CDR1 and CDR2: SQVTM, ANQGSEA. DNA of the CDR3: TGCAGCGCCCTCCCCCAGGGGAAAGTCTACGAGCAGTACTTC. It specifies CSALPQGKVYEQYF.

This clone has just a few counts. The chain combines TRBV4-1 with TRBJ2-7; D perhaps matches TRBD2 (7 bases). The CDR3 is made up of 14 amino acids. Trimming cost V 10 bases and J 5 bases, with 21 bases left between them. From germline, CDR1 is MGHRA and CDR2 YSYEKL. The CDR3 loop is CAMLLFGGRHEQYF. In DNA form, the CDR3 reads TGCGCCATGCTTCTTTTCGGGGGGCGGCACGAGCAGTACTTC.

V and J are TRBV4-1 and TRBJ1-2; 8 positions agree with TRBD1. Germline V lookup: CDR1 MGHRA, CDR2 YSYEKL. This CDR3 has 16 amino acids. The trim removed 1 base at V and 4 bases at J, leaving 8 bases unmatched. CDR3 coding DNA: TGCGCCAGCAGCCAAGGTCAGGGGGCTTCGGTCTATGGCTACACCTTC. It translates to CASSQGQGASVYGYTF.